The text below deals with one T cell receptor beta chain. Libraries were prepared by immunoSEQ multiplex PCR; TCRdb keeps only in-frame clonotypes and omits some of them. This table has about 50,000 clones, approximately 90% appearing once. This specimen comes from a study of T cell changes during pregnancy in multiple sclerosis. The origin of this receptor is a female donor with multiple sclerosis, enrolled in a pregnancy study. Sample: CD4+ T cells from peripheral blood mononuclear cells, taken before pregnancy.

In DNA form, the CDR3 reads TGTGCCAGTATCACCTCCGGGACATATCATCAGCCCCAGCATTTT. This sequence encodes CASITSGTYHQPQHF. The V gene is TRBV19, the J gene TRBJ1-5; a weak D match, TRBD1 (6 bases). There are 15 residues in the CDR3. Trimming took 7 bases from V and 5 from J, leaving 18 bases between them. Per germline, CDR1 LNHDA and CDR2 SQIVND (reference sequence).